A selection of T cell receptor beta chains follows, all from one sample in a study of blood T cell repertoires in COVID-19. Produced via immunoSEQ multiplex PCR; TCRdb's table is partial and in-frame only. The profile shows about 410,000 clones, roughly 91% of them singletons. The material sequenced was PBMCs or T cells enriched from blood (not recorded which). All receptors derive from a man aged 18 to 30 who had recovered from COVID-19. The CDR3 runs from the conserved cysteine through the conserved F or W. The order of the fields is V gene, clone size, J gene, CDR3 length, D gene, CDR3 protein, CDR3 DNA. D genes are given only for firm matches. Clone sizes are given selectively: once, few, many, or a class where the clone is expanded.

V: TRBV2
size: .
J: TRBJ2-1
length: 10
D: .
CDR3: CARGVSEQFF
DNA: TGTGCCAGAGGAGTAAGTGAGCAGTTCTTC

V: TRBV7-9
size: .
J: TRBJ1-2
length: 15
D: TRBD1
CDR3: CASSLVGGQGYGYTF
DNA: TGTGCCAGCAGCTTAGTTGGGGGACAGGGGTATGGCTACACCTTC

V: TRBV6-5
size: .
J: TRBJ1-6
length: 16
D: .
CDR3: CASSSPSRARNSPLHF
DNA: TGTGCCAGCAGTTCCCCATCCAGGGCGCGGAATTCACCCCTCCACTTT

V: TRBV19
size: .
J: TRBJ1-2
length: 13
D: .
CDR3: CASSIGQGTGYTF
DNA: TGTGCCAGTAGTATAGGTCAGGGTACTGGCTACACCTTC

V: TRBV6-5
size: .
J: TRBJ2-1
length: 11
D: .
CDR3: CASTQGGQQFF
DNA: TGTGCCAGCACCCAGGGGGGCCAGCAGTTCTTC

V: TRBV3-1/TRBV3-2
size: once
J: TRBJ2-7
length: 12
D: TRBD1
CDR3: CASSLRDRGLYF
DNA: TGTGCCAGCAGCCTCCGGGACAGGGGGCTGTACTTC

V: TRBV6-5
size: .
J: TRBJ1-5
length: 15
D: .
CDR3: CASRLLRDSNQPQHF
DNA: TGTGCCAGCAGACTGCTCAGGGATAGCAATCAGCCCCAGCATTTT

V: TRBV11-2
size: .
J: TRBJ1-1
length: 16
D: .
CDR3: CASSLRRFPVNTEAFF
DNA: TGTGCCAGCAGCTTACGGAGGTTTCCTGTGAACACTGAAGCTTTCTTT

V: TRBV9
size: once
J: TRBJ1-1
length: 16
D: .
CDR3: CASSASGGADHTEAFF
DNA: TGTGCCAGCAGCGCGAGCGGAGGGGCGGACCACACTGAAGCTTTCTTT

V: TRBV28
size: .
J: TRBJ2-7
length: 14
D: TRBD1
CDR3: CATRGQASSYEQYF
DNA: TGTGCCACCAGGGGACAGGCGAGCTCCTACGAGCAGTACTTC

V: TRBV7-2
size: .
J: TRBJ1-3
length: 15
D: .
CDR3: CASSYDWSSGNTIYF
DNA: TGTGCCAGCAGTTACGACTGGAGCTCTGGAAACACCATATATTTT

V: TRBV5-4
size: .
J: TRBJ1-1
length: 14
D: .
CDR3: CASSLAGGTTEAFF
DNA: TGTGCCAGCAGCTTGGCCGGGGGGACCACTGAAGCTTTCTTT

V: TRBV3-1/TRBV3-2
size: .
J: TRBJ1-6
length: 16
D: .
CDR3: CASSHRGNLFNSPLHF
DNA: TGTGCCAGCAGCCATAGGGGCAATCTTTTTAATTCACCCCTCCACTTT

V: TRBV5-1
size: .
J: TRBJ1-1
length: 15
D: .
CDR3: CASSSPKGMNTEAFF
DNA: TGCGCCAGCAGCTCGCCTAAGGGGATGAACACTGAAGCTTTCTTT

V: TRBV28
size: once
J: TRBJ2-1
length: 17
D: TRBD2
CDR3: CASKAYPGTSGNNEQFF
DNA: TGTGCCAGCAAAGCTTATCCCGGGACTAGCGGGAACAATGAGCAGTTCTTC

V: TRBV6-5
size: few
J: TRBJ1-3
length: 15
D: .
CDR3: CASTNGGYSGNTIYF
DNA: TGTGCCAGCACCAATGGGGGCTATTCTGGAAACACCATATATTTT

V: TRBV7-8
size: .
J: TRBJ1-1
length: 18
D: TRBD1
CDR3: CASSLGELTGGALAEAFF
DNA: TGTGCCAGCAGCTTAGGGGAACTTACAGGGGGCGCCTTGGCTGAAGCTTTCTTT

V: TRBV2
size: once
J: TRBJ1-1
length: 14
D: .
CDR3: CASRGHRAGTEAFF
DNA: TGTGCCAGCAGGGGACACAGGGCCGGTACTGAAGCTTTCTTT

V: TRBV18
size: .
J: TRBJ1-6
length: 18
D: TRBD1
CDR3: CASSPPHRGQGYNSPLHF
DNA: TGTGCCAGCTCACCACCCCACCGAGGACAGGGTTATAATTCACCCCTCCACTTT

V: TRBV30
size: .
J: TRBJ2-7
length: 11
D: .
CDR3: CAWSLENEQYF
DNA: TGTGCCTGGAGTTTAGAGAACGAGCAGTACTTC

V: TRBV6-5
size: .
J: TRBJ2-5
length: 15
D: TRBD2
CDR3: CASSYRAGRGETQYF
DNA: TGTGCCAGCAGTTACCGTGCAGGGAGGGGAGAGACCCAGTACTTC

V: TRBV6-5
size: .
J: TRBJ2-1
length: 13
D: .
CDR3: CASSYGRGYEQFF
DNA: TGTGCCAGCAGTTACGGTCGTGGCTATGAGCAGTTCTTC